The 21 T cell receptor beta chains given below trace back to one sample, sequenced in a study of OX40 agonist ivuxolimab in advanced cancers. Libraries were prepared by immunoSEQ multiplex PCR; TCRdb keeps only in-frame clonotypes and omits some of them. The data contain roughly 72,000 clones, approximately 81% of them singletons. Sequenced here: CD4+ or CD8+ T cells sorted from blood, sampled in a trial of the OX40 agonist ivuxolimab. Receptors originate from an adult with an advanced solid tumor such as melanoma, head and neck, liver or kidney cancer.

The rearrangement uses TRBV14 and TRBJ2-5; no clear D. The germline V gene encodes CDR1 SGHDN and CDR2 FVKESK. The length of the CDR3 is 12 residues. V lost 3 bases and J lost 2, with 4 bases in between. CDR3 sequence reads: CASSHPQETQYF. CDR3 DNA: TGTGCCAGCAGCCACCCTCAAGAGACCCAGTACTTC.

The V and J genes are TRBV4-1 and TRBJ2-1; D is unclear. Per the germline V gene, CDR1 is MGHRA and CDR2 is YSYEKL. This CDR3 is 15 amino acids long. V was trimmed by 4 bases and J by 5 bases, leaving 15 bases between them. CDR3 sequence (DNA): TGCGCCAGCAGCCTATTGGGTGGTAGTAACAATGAGCAGTTCTTC. Amino acids: CASSLLGGSNNEQFF.

This sequence joins TRBV6-1 and TRBJ1-3, with no clear D. The ends were cut back, 5 bases at V and 0 bases at J, with 11 bases in the middle. The germline gives CDR1 MNHNS, CDR2 SASEGT. There are 15 residues in the CDR3. The CDR3 DNA is TGTGCCAGCAGTCCGGACGGACGCTCTGGAAACACCATATATTTT. It specifies CASSPDGRSGNTIYF.

Concerning this clone: Distinct nucleotide sequences in the sample also encode this CDR3. CDR3 DNA: TGTGCCAGCAGTTACTCTGGGGGCAATCAGCCCCAGCATTTT. The encoded protein is CASSYSGGNQPQHF. The chain links TRBV6-5 to TRBJ1-5, with unresolved D. The germline CDR1 and CDR2 sequences are MNHEY and SVGAGI. V lost 0 bases, J lost 2 bases, and 5 bases lay in between. This CDR3 spans 14 amino acids.

The chain combines TRBV4-1 with TRBJ1-3; D is ambiguous. V was shortened by 1 base and J by 3 bases, with 10 bases between the two germline ends. CDR3 size: 15 residues. Germline V gene sequence: CDR1 MGHRA, CDR2 YSYEKL. CDR3 DNA sequence: TGCGCCAGCAGCCAAGGTAACCCTGGTGGAAACACCATATATTTT. Its protein is CASSQGNPGGNTIYF.

This clone was detected only a few times. The chain employs TRBV19 and TRBJ1-1, with D perhaps TRBD1 (5 bases). This CDR3 is built from 15 residues. Germline V gives CDR1 LNHDA, CDR2 SQIVND (reference sequence). V lost 6 bases to trimming and J lost 1 base, with 15 bases between them. CDR3 amino acids: CASSKTGRRNTEAFF. CDR3 sequence (DNA): TGTGCCAGTAGCAAGACGGGACGGAGGAACACTGAAGCTTTCTTT.

The chain couples TRBV6-5 to TRBJ2-3, with D uncertain. V was clipped by 5 bases and J by 4 bases, with 13 bases between them. Germline-derived CDR1 and CDR2 are MNHEY and SVGAGI. The CDR3 consists of 14 residues. DNA for the CDR3: TGTGCCAGCAGTCCGGTTGTGTTCTCAGATACGCAGTATTTT. It yields the protein CASSPVVFSDTQYF.

This chain joins TRBV13 and TRBJ2-1; D is undetermined. The CDR3 extends over 15 amino acids. Looked up from germline, CDR1 is PRHDT and CDR2 is FYEKMQ (reference sequence). Trimming cost V 6 bases and J 7 bases, with 19 bases left between them. CDR3 in DNA: TGTGCCAGCAGTTTACGGATATTAGGCTGGAATGAGCAGTTCTTC. It codes for CASSLRILGWNEQFF.

The chain is built from TRBV6-6 and TRBJ2-5; the match to TRBD1 covers 8 bases. There are 14 residues in the CDR3. CDR1 is MNHNY and CDR2 is SVGAGI in the germline V gene (reference sequence). V gave up 2 bases and J gave up 10 bases; unmatched junction bases: 9. CDR3 residues: CASSYHRGSGDQYF. CDR3 nucleotide sequence: TGTGCCAGCAGTTACCACAGGGGGAGCGGCGACCAGTACTTC.

This chain connects TRBV11-3 to TRBJ1-3, with D hard to call. Germline CDR1 is SGHNT and CDR2 is YENEEA. The CDR3 is 14 residues long. The germline V and J ends were trimmed by 4 bases and 2 bases, with 9 bases remaining between them. The CDR3 loop reads CASSSSSTGNTIYF. The CDR3 nucleotides are TGTGCCAGCAGCTCCAGTTCAACTGGAAACACCATATATTTT.

The V and J genes are TRBV4-1 and TRBJ2-5, with D maybe TRBD1 (5 bases). The J call is in doubt because the DNA end fits TRBJ2-7 better. This CDR3 contains 17 residues. Germline V gives CDR1 MGHRA, CDR2 YSYEKL. The CDR3 nucleotides read TGCGCCAGCAGCCGTCTTCCCCTGCCAGGGCTCTCCTACGAGCAGTACTTC. Encoded protein: CASSRLPLPGLSYEQYF.

The sample holds one count of this clone. The chain employs TRBV4-3 and TRBJ2-2; TRBD1 might be the D (6 bases). The CDR3 runs 16 residues. CDR1 is LGHNA, CDR2 YSLEER, per germline. V was clipped by 0 bases and J by 0 bases, with 8 bases between them. CDR3 amino acids: CASSQEQGTNTGELFF. As DNA, the CDR3 is TGCGCCAGCAGCCAAGAACAGGGCACGAACACCGGGGAGCTGTTTTTT.

The V and J genes are TRBV4-1 and TRBJ1-2, with 7 bases matching TRBD1. V lost 4 bases and J lost 0; bases outside the gene matches: 8. This CDR3 region has 16 residues. CDR1 and CDR2 (germline): MGHRA, YSYEKL. CDR3 in amino acids: CASSRQLTGANYGYTF. The CDR3 DNA follows: TGCGCCAGCAGCCGCCAATTAACAGGGGCTAACTATGGCTACACCTTC.

The CDR3 DNA sequence: TGTGCCAGCAGCCCCCTGGAGGGTACGCAGTATTTT. Amino acids: CASSPLEGTQYF. J is TRBJ2-3 and V is TRBV7-9; perhaps TRBD2 as D (6 bases). V was trimmed by 5 bases and J by 8 bases, leaving 11 bases between them. Germline lookup yields CDR1 SEHNR and CDR2 FQNEAQ (reference sequence). The CDR3 consists of 12 residues. The full variable domain, with the rest looked up from reference TRBV7-9 and TRBJ2-3, is DTGVSQNPRHKITKRGQNVTFRCDPISEHNRLYWYRQTLGQGPEFLTYFQNEAQLEKSRLLSDRFSAERPKGSFSTLEIQRTEQGDSAMYLCASSPLEGTQYFGPGTRLTVL.

The chain recombines TRBV19 with TRBJ2-3, with 10 positions matching TRBD2. With 5 bases clipped from V and 2 bases from J, the junction kept 7 bases outside the gene matches. CDR3 length equals 16 residues. The germline CDR1 and CDR2 sequences are LNHDA and SQIVND (reference sequence). CDR3 amino acids: CASSPTGTSVTDTQYF. The CDR3 nucleotides read TGTGCCAGTAGTCCGACCGGGACTAGCGTCACAGATACGCAGTATTTT.

The CDR3 spells CASRDTLLRETQYF. CDR3 DNA: TGTGCCAGCAGGGACACCCTCTTGCGAGAGACCCAGTACTTC. This chain uses TRBV27 with TRBJ2-5; possible D gene TRBD1, 5 bases. The V and J ends lost 6 bases and 4 bases respectively, with 15 bases between them. The CDR3 contains 14 residues. CDR1 is MNHEY and CDR2 is SMNVEV in the germline V gene (reference sequence).

J is TRBJ2-1 and V is TRBV4-1, with D perhaps TRBD2 (6 bases). In germline, CDR1 is MGHRA, CDR2 YSYEKL. Trimming took off 4 bases at V and 2 bases at J, with 15 bases between the two ends. The CDR3 runs to 16 residues. The CDR3 region is CASSPLWEDAYNEQFF. CDR3 nucleotides: TGCGCCAGCAGCCCCCTATGGGAGGACGCCTACAATGAGCAGTTCTTC.

V usage is TRBV5-1 and J usage is TRBJ2-2; D is perhaps TRBD1 (6 bases). V was trimmed by 4 bases and J by 0 bases, leaving 10 bases between them. This CDR3 is built from 15 residues. The V gene's germline CDR1 is SGHRS and CDR2 YFSETQ. CDR3 loop: CASSPGQPNTGELFF. CDR3 in DNA: TGCGCCAGCAGCCCGGGACAACCGAACACCGGGGAGCTGTTTTTT.

The chain employs TRBV2 and TRBJ1-2; no reliable D call. The germline gives CDR1 SNHLY, CDR2 FYNNEI. V lost 0 bases and J 3 bases, leaving 11 bases between the germline ends. CDR3 length: 15 amino acids. Here the CDR3 DNA reads TGTGCCAGCAGTGAAGCAAGCGCAGAATACTATGGCTACACCTTC. It specifies CASSEASAEYYGYTF.

The rearrangement joins TRBV2 to TRBJ1-1, with D unclear. The germline CDR1 and CDR2 sequences are SNHLY and FYNNEI. V dropped 6 bases and J dropped 4 bases, with 12 bases sitting between them. The CDR3 runs 13 residues. This CDR3 is CASSFGVGTEAFF. DNA of the CDR3: TGTGCCAGCAGCTTTGGGGTGGGCACTGAAGCTTTCTTT.

The J gene is TRBJ2-7, the V gene TRBV5-1; unclear D gene. CDR1 is SGHRS, CDR2 YFSETQ, per germline. The CDR3 runs to 15 residues. Deletions cut 4 bases from V and 2 bases from J, with 16 bases between. CDR3 amino acids: CASSVTRGFTYEQYF. The CDR3 region has the DNA TGCGCCAGCAGCGTCACCAGAGGATTTACCTACGAGCAGTACTTC.